This entry lists 6 T cell receptor beta chains sequenced from one sample in a study of T cell clonotyping in hematopoietic cell transplantation. TCRdb's table, derived via immunoSEQ multiplex PCR, lists solely in-frame clones and lacks some. The sample records about 10,000 clones, 80% to 90% being singletons. The sequenced sample was PBMCs, obtained 100 days after allogeneic stem cell transplant. These receptors were taken from a female patient between 55 and 75 years old who had an allogeneic stem cell transplant from an unrelated donor, so the T cells may come from the graft donor. Some clones in this sample may be carry-over from other donors' samples.

The chain couples TRBV7-9 to TRBJ2-5; 12 positions match TRBD2. V was clipped by 5 bases and J by 2 bases; unmatched bases: 6. The CDR3 is made up of 16 amino acids. Germline CDR1 is SEHNR and CDR2 is FQNEAQ (reference sequence). The DNA of the CDR3 is TGTGCCAGCAGCACCGGGACTAGCGGGCCACAAGAGACCCAGTACTTC. This sequence encodes CASSTGTSGPQETQYF.

This clone was seen a single time. A junction end diverges from the germline sequence, so it may reflect a read error. CDR3 coding DNA: TGTGCTAGCAGCATCCGACTAGCGGGAGAGGTATACGAGCAGTACTTC. It specifies CASSIRLAGEVYEQYF. The J gene is TRBJ2-7, the V gene TRBV7-7; the match to TRBD2 covers 12 bases. The CDR3 sequence is 16 residues long. Germline V gene lookup returns CDR1 SSHAT and CDR2 FNYEAQ (reference sequence).

The CDR3 coding sequence is TGTGCCAGCAGTTGGGGACAGGGTGCGCGAAACACCATATATTTT. The encoded protein is CASSWGQGARNTIYF. The genes are TRBV6-6 and TRBJ1-3, with TRBD1 identical over 9 bases. This CDR3 is 15 amino acids long. Trimming at V came to 4 bases and at J to 5 bases, leaving 6 bases not matched to a gene. Germline V gene lookup returns CDR1 MNHNY and CDR2 SVGAGI (reference sequence).

V usage is TRBV6-5 and J usage is TRBJ1-1; 7 bases are shared with TRBD1. The CDR3 runs 13 residues. The V gene end was trimmed by 6 bases and the J gene end by 7 bases; junction bases not matched to a gene: 8. Per germline, CDR1 MNHEY and CDR2 SVGAGI. The CDR3 DNA reads as TGTGCCAGCAGGTTTTCCTACAGGGGTGAAGCTTTCTTT. It is translated as CASRFSYRGEAFF.

The chain couples TRBV30 to TRBJ2-5, with TRBD1 matching 8 bases. The CDR3 is 14 residues long. Germline V gene data show CDR1 as GTSNPN and CDR2 as SVGIG (reference sequence). J gave up 2 bases and V 5 bases, and 7 bases lay outside the gene matches. The CDR3 DNA follows: TGTGCCTGGGGACAGGGTATAGGGCAAGAGACCCAGTACTTC. Amino acids: CAWGQGIGQETQYF.

By share of the sample, this clone is large. The V and J genes are TRBV29-1 and TRBJ2-7; D is possibly TRBD1 (7 bases). The length of the CDR3 is 12 residues. Germline-derived CDR1 and CDR2 are SQVTM and ANQGSEA. The germline V and J ends were trimmed by 3 bases and 5 bases, with 11 bases remaining between them. Written as DNA, the CDR3 is TGCAGCGTTGACAGGGGGGTGAACGAGCAGTACTTC. Translated, it gives CSVDRGVNEQYF.